The entry that follows covers one T cell receptor (beta chain) sequence. These data come from a study of blood T cell repertoires in COVID-19. Study in general: Samples came from the United States, Italy and Spain, spanning acute and convalescent COVID-19. Nucleic acid was either cDNA or gDNA, and it came from T cells, B-cell-depleted T cells, or PBMCs.

Germline V CDR1 and CDR2: SGHDT, YYEEEE. CDR3 length: 17 residues. The ends lost 0 bases at V and 1 base at J; junction bases unmatched: 5. In the original processing: Using reference gene primer amplification, nucleated cell counts were estimated. Sequencing used immunoSEQ multiplex PCR; TCRdb keeps in-frame clones, though not all of them. That table gives V, J and clone size, and the DNA gave D and trimming. The table has some 120,000 clones, roughly 90% seen once. The rearrangement joins TRBV5-6 to TRBJ2-2; 8 nucleotides line up with TRBD2. The sequence derives from a human donor with acute or convalescent COVID-19. The donor label of this sample is uncertain. Specimen: peripheral blood. The CDR3 here is CASSLGLTSGNTGELFF. CDR3 DNA sequence: TGTGCCAGCAGCTTGGGTCTTACTAGCGGGAACACCGGGGAGCTGTTTTTT.